This T cell receptor (beta chain) was recovered during a study of T cell clonality in common variable immunodeficiency. Each donor provided roughly 5 to 8 ml of heparinized whole blood. Notes on the study in general: CVID subjects shared fewer TCRbeta clones than healthy controls did.

Data came from immunoSEQ multiplex PCR; TCRdb stores just in-frame clones and leaves some out. The sample shows 40,000 or so clones, none of them appearing just once. This clone was seen ten or more times. Its antigen is undetermined. The missing CDR3 end, 3 residues past where the read stops, is filled in from the germline J gene. Per germline, CDR1 KGHSH and CDR2 LQKENI. Trimming took off 6 bases at V and 0 bases at J, with 11 bases between the two ends. The CDR3 runs 14 residues. The rearrangement uses TRBV18 and TRBJ1-1, with no clear D. The TCR originated in a person aged 18 to 75 in good health. Sequenced input: peripheral blood mononuclear cells. The covered CDR3 bases are TGTGCCAGCTCCCTTAAGGGCGTGAACACTGAA. Translating it yields CASSLKGVNTE. The entire CDR3 sequence reads CASSLKGVNTEAFF.